This TCR beta chain was retrieved from a study of blood T cell repertoires in COVID-19. In the study overall: Donors in the United States, Italy and Spain gave samples during acute or convalescent COVID-19. The analysed material was cDNA or gDNA that came from T cells, B-cell-depleted T cells, or PBMCs.

Per the authors' pipeline: Researchers report that nucleated cell counts were estimated from reference gene primer amplification. Some clones are missing from TCRdb's copy, which holds only in-frame ones; the method was immunoSEQ multiplex PCR. V, J and clone size are taken as reported in that table, and D and trimming were inferred from the DNA itself. The repertoire includes about 180,000 clones, roughly 89% of them detected once, and approximately 1.4% sits in the top ten. In germline, CDR1 is GTSNPN, CDR2 SVGIG (reference sequence). The CDR3 totals 14 residues. The ends were cut back, 1 base at V and 2 bases at J, with 8 bases in the middle.

The source material was peripheral blood. The rearrangement uses TRBV30 and TRBJ1-4, with D unclear. The sequence derives from a woman in her fifties or sixties with acute or convalescent COVID-19. CDR3 sequence (DNA): TGTGCCTGGAGTGGTACAGACACTAATGAAAAACTGTTTTTT. Translated: CAWSGTDTNEKLFF.